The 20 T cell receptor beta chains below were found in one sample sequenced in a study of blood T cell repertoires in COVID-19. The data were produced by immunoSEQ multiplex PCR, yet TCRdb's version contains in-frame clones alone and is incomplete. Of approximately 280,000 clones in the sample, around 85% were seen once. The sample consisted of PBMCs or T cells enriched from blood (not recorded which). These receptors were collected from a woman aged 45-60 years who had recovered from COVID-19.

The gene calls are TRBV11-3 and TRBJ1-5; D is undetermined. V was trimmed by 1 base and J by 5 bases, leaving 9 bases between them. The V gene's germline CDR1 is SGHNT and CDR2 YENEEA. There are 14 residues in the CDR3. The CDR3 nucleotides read TGTGCCAGCAGCTTAGTCGGGAGCGATCAGCCCCAGCATTTT. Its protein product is CASSLVGSDQPQHF.

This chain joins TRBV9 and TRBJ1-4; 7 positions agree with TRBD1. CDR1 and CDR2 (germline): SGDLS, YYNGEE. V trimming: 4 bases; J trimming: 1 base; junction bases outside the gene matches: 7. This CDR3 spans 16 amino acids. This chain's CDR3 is CASSPGDRETNEKLFF. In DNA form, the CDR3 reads TGTGCCAGCAGCCCTGGGGACAGAGAAACTAATGAAAAACTGTTTTTT.

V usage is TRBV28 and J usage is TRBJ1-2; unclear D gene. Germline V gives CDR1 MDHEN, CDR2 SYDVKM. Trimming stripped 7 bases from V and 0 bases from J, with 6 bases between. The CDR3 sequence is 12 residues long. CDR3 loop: CASIGANYGYTF. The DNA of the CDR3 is TGTGCCAGCATAGGAGCTAACTATGGCTACACCTTC.

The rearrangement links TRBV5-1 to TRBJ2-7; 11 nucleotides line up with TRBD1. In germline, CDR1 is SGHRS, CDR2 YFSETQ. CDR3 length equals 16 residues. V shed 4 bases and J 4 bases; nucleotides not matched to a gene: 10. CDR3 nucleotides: TGCGCCAGCAGCACTGGACAGGGGGCGCAAGGATACGAGCAGTACTTC. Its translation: CASSTGQGAQGYEQYF.

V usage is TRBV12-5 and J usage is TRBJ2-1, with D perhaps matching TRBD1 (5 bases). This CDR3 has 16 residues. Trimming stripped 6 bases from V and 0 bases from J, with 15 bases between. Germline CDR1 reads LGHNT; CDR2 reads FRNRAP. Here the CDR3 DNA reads TGTGCTAGTGGAATAGGGGTAAAGGGCTCCTACAATGAGCAGTTCTTC. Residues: CASGIGVKGSYNEQFF.

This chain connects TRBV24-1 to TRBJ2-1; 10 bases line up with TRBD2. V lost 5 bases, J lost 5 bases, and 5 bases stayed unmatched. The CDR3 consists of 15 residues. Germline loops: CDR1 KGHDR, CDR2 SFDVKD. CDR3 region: CATSGYLAGDNEQFF. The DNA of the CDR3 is TGTGCCACCAGTGGATACCTAGCGGGGGACAATGAGCAGTTCTTC.

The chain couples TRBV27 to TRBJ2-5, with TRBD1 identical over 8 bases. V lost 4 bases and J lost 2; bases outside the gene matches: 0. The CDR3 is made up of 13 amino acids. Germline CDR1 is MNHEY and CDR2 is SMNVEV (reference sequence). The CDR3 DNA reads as TGTGCCAGCAGTTACAGGGGGCAAGAGACCCAGTACTTC. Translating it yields CASSYRGQETQYF.

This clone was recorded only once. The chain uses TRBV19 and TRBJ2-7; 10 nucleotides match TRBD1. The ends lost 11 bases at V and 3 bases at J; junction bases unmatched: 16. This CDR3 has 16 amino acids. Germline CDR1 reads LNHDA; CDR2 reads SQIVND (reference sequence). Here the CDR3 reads CASNWGFGQGVYEQYF. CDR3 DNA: TGTGCCTCAAATTGGGGCTTTGGACAGGGGGTCTACGAGCAGTACTTC.

The CDR3 protein is CASSLAVQGETQYF. CDR3 sequence (DNA): TGTGCCAGCAGCTTGGCCGTACAGGGGGAGACCCAGTACTTC. This chain uses TRBV5-6 with TRBJ2-5, with 7 bases that match TRBD1. The CDR3 contains 14 residues. Trimming removed 0 bases from V and 5 bases from J; junction bases left unmatched: 4. Germline lookup yields CDR1 SGHDT and CDR2 YYEEEE.

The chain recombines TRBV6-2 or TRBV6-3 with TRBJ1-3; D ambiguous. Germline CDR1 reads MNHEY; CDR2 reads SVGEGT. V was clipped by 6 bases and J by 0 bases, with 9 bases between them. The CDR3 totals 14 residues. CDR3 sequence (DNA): TGTGCCAGCAGCTGGTCCTACTCTGGAAACACCATATATTTT. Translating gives CASSWSYSGNTIYF.

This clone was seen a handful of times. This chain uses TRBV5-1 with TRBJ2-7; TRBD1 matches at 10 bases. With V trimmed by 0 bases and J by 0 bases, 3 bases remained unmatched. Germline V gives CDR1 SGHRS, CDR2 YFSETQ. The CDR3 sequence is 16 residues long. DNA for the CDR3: TGCGCCAGCAGCTTGGACGGGACAGGGGACTCCTACGAGCAGTACTTC. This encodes CASSLDGTGDSYEQYF.

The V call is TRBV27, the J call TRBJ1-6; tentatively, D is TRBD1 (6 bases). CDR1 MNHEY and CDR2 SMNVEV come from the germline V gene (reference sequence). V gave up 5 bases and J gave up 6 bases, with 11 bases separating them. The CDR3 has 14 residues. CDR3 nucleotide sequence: TGTGCCAGCAGTCTGACAGGCCCTAATTCACCCCTCCACTTT. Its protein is CASSLTGPNSPLHF.

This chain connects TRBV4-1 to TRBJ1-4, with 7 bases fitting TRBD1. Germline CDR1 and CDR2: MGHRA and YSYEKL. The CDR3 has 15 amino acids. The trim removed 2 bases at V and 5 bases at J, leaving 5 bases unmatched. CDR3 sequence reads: CASSQPGQLNEKLFF. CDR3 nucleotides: TGCGCCAGCAGCCAACCGGGACAGTTGAATGAAAAACTGTTTTTT.

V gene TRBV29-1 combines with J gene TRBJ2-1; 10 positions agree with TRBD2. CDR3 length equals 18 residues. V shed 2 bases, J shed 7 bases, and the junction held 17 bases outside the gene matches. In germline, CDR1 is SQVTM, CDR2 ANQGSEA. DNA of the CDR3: TGCAGCGTTGAACTAGCGGGGGCTAAGGTATTGGAAGGGAATGAGCAGTTCTTC. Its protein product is CSVELAGAKVLEGNEQFF.

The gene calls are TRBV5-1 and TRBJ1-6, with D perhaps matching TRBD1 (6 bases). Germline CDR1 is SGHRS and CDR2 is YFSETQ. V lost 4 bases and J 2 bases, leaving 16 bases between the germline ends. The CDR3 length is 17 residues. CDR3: CASSPTPTGTYNSPLHF. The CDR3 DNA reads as TGCGCCAGCAGCCCGACACCGACAGGCACCTATAATTCACCCCTCCACTTT.

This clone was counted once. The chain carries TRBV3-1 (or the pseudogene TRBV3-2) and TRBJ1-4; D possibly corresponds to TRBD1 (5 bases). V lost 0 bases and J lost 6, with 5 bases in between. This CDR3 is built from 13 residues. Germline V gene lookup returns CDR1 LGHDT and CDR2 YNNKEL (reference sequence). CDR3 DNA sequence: TGTGCCAGCAGCCAAGACAGGGATGAAAAACTGTTTTTT. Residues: CASSQDRDEKLFF.

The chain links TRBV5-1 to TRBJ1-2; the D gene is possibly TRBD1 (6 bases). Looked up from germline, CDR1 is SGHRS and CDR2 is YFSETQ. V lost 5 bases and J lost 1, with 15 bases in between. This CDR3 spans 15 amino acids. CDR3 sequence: CASRSTEGVNYGYTF. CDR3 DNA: TGCGCCAGCAGGTCCACCGAGGGGGTTAACTATGGCTACACCTTC.

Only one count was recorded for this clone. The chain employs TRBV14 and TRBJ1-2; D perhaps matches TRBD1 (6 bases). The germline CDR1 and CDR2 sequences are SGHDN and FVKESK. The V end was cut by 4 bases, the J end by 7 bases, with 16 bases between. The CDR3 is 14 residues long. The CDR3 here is CASSPRVGAFGYTF. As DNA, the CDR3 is TGTGCCAGCAGCCCGCGGGTGGGGGCTTTTGGCTACACCTTC. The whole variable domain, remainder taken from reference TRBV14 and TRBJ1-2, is EAGVTQFPSHSVIEKGQTVTLRCDPISGHDNLYWYRRVMGKEIKFLLHFVKESKQDESGMPNNRFLAERTGGTYSTLKVQPAELEDSGVYFCASSPRVGAFGYTFGSGTRLTVV.

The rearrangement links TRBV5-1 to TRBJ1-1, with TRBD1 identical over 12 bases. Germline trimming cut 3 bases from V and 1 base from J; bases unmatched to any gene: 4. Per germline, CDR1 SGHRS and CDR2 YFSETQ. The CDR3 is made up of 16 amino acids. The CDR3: CASSWGQGASNTEAFF. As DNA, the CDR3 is TGCGCCAGCAGCTGGGGACAGGGGGCATCGAACACTGAAGCTTTCTTT.

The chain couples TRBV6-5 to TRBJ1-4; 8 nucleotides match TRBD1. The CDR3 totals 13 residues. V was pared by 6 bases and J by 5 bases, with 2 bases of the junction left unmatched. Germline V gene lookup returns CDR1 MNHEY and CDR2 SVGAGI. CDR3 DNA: TGTGCCAGCAGCCGACAGGGGAATGAAAAACTGTTTTTT. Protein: CASSRQGNEKLFF.